One sample yielded the 19 T cell receptor beta chains listed below, sequenced in a study of blood T cells in healthy people across ages. Through a sample-barcoded 5' primer and a J-beta primer mix, a second PCR was run for roughly 7 to 11 cycles. MiXCR, run by TCRdb on the 5' RACE reads, gives a single entry per CDR3 protein. The sample consists of some 640,000 distinct CDR3 sequences, over 45% of them appearing once. Sequenced material: blood. Receptor source: an older woman in good health.

V and J are TRBV29-1 and TRBJ1-5; TRBD1 matches at 7 bases. Germline lookup yields CDR1 SQVTM and CDR2 ANQGSEA. The V gene end was trimmed by 4 bases and the J gene end by 8 bases; junction bases not matched to a gene: 5. The CDR3 contains 12 residues. CDR3 coding DNA: TGCAGCGTTGGACAGGGTTGGGAGCCCCAGCATTTT. Its translation is CSVGQGWEPQHF.

To note about this clonotype: The CDR3 does not end in the conserved phenylalanine or tryptophan, so this is likely a read error. Because the CDR3's place on the DNA is in doubt, the DNA is left out and the CDR3 is given as listed by TCRdb. The chain couples TRBV12-3 or TRBV12-4 to TRBJ2-1; no DNA check was done on the table's D call, TRBD1. The CDR3 spans 16 residues, counting both ends. CDR3 protein: CASSFVTGLGYNEQFI.

The gene calls are TRBV11-1 and TRBJ1-1; no firm D call. Germline V lookup: CDR1 SGHAT, CDR2 FQDESV (reference sequence). The V gene lost 2 bases and the J gene lost 7 bases, with 11 bases spanning the gap. The CDR3 contains 13 residues. CDR3 sequence (DNA): TGTGCCAGCAGCTTAAGGGTCCAGCTTGAAGCTTTCTTT. Translating gives CASSLRVQLEAFF. The complete variable domain, with remaining parts taken from reference TRBV11-1 and TRBJ1-1, reads EAEVAQSPRYKITEKSQAVAFWCDPISGHATLYWYRQILGQGPELLVQFQDESVVDDSQLPKDRFSAERLKGVDSTLKIQPAELGDSAMYLCASSLRVQLEAFFGQGTRLTVV.

This clonotype was observed a few times. The gene calls are TRBV7-9 and TRBJ2-3; TRBD1 aligns across 9 bases. Germline trimming cut 1 base from V and 6 bases from J; bases unmatched to any gene: 8. The CDR3 has 16 residues. Germline lookup yields CDR1 SEHNR and CDR2 FQNEAQ (reference sequence). CDR3 in DNA: TGTGCCAGCAGCTTAGTTACAGGGGGCGAAGAGGATACGCAGTATTTT. Protein sequence: CASSLVTGGEEDTQYF.

The chain links TRBV7-8 to TRBJ2-4; 13 nucleotides agree with TRBD2. Gene TRBJ2-7 matches the end of the DNA better, so the J call may be wrong. Germline V gene lookup returns CDR1 SGHVS and CDR2 FQNEAQ. CDR3 length equals 15 residues. CDR3: CASSSGTSGVYEQYF. Here the CDR3 DNA reads TGTGCCAGCAGCTCGGGGACTAGCGGGGTCTACGAGCAGTACTTC.

This rearrangement joins TRBV29-1 to TRBJ1-2; D remains unclear. This CDR3 is built from 11 residues. From germline, CDR1 is SQVTM and CDR2 ANQGSEA. The germline V and J ends were trimmed by 7 bases and 5 bases, with 11 bases remaining between them. The CDR3 region is CSAESPYGYTF. The DNA of the CDR3 is TGCAGCGCGGAGAGCCCTTATGGCTACACCTTC.

This chain links TRBV30 with TRBJ2-7, with D perhaps given as TRBD1 or TRBD2 (5 bases each). CDR3 length: 13 amino acids. Per the germline V gene, CDR1 is GTSNPN and CDR2 is SVGIG (reference sequence). V lost 6 bases to trimming and J lost 3 bases, with 15 bases between them. The CDR3 DNA reads as TGTGCCTGTGGGACGGGCGATTTCTACGAGCAGTACTTC. This translates into CACGTGDFYEQYF.

This clonotype has just a few counts. The chain joins TRBV28 to TRBJ2-1, with 7 nucleotides matching TRBD2. The V segment lost 8 bases and the J segment 4 bases; nucleotides outside the gene matches: 8. The length of the CDR3 is 14 residues. The germline CDR1 and CDR2 sequences are MDHEN and SYDVKM. The CDR3 here is CASVTAGPYNEQFF. In DNA, the CDR3 is TGTGCCAGCGTCACAGCGGGACCTTACAATGAGCAGTTCTTC.

The chain carries TRBV28 and TRBJ2-7; TRBD1 matches at 8 bases. CDR1 is MDHEN, CDR2 SYDVKM, per germline. CDR3 length: 15 amino acids. V lost 2 bases to trimming and J lost 0 bases; unmatched junction nucleotides: 3. Here the CDR3 DNA reads TGTGCCAGCAGTTTAGGGGACAGGTACTCCTACGAGCAGTACTTC. It specifies CASSLGDRYSYEQYF.

This chain links TRBV29-1 with TRBJ1-4; no definite D call. Germline V gives CDR1 SQVTM, CDR2 ANQGSEA. The CDR3 is made up of 12 amino acids. Trimming cost V 6 bases and J 6 bases, with 11 bases left between them. Here the CDR3 DNA reads TGCAGCGTAGGATCGGGAGATGAAAAACTGTTTTTT. Protein product: CSVGSGDEKLFF. Full variable domain (remainder filled in from reference TRBV29-1 and TRBJ1-4): SAVISQKPSRDICQRGTSLTIQCQVDSQVTMMFWYRQQPGQSLTLIATANQGSEATYESGFVIDKFPISRPNLTFSTLTVSNMSPEDSSIYLCSVGSGDEKLFFGSGTQLSVL.

For the CDR3, the DNA is TGTGCCAGCAGCTTAGCTGTCAGGGTCCCAGATACGCAGTATTTT. As protein: CASSLAVRVPDTQYF. The rearrangement uses TRBV7-2 and TRBJ2-3; possibly TRBD1 for D (5 bases). This CDR3 contains 15 residues. CDR1 and CDR2 (germline): SGHTA, FQGNSA. The germline V and J ends were trimmed by 0 bases and 4 bases, with 11 bases remaining between them. The full variable domain, completed using reference TRBV7-2 and TRBJ2-3, is GAGVSQSPSNKVTEKGKDVELRCDPISGHTALYWYRQSLGQGLEFLIYFQGNSAPDKSGLPSDRFSAERTGGSVSTLTIQRTQQEDSAVYLCASSLAVRVPDTQYFGPGTRLTVL.

This clonotype was found a few times. The rearrangement joins TRBV6-2 or TRBV6-3 to TRBJ2-6; D may be TRBD2 (5 bases). Germline loops: CDR1 MNHEY, CDR2 SVGEGT. V lost 5 bases and J 0 bases, leaving 17 bases between the germline ends. The CDR3 is 18 amino acids. In DNA, the CDR3 is TGTGCCAGCAGTAGCGGACTGGCGGGCCTCTCTGGGGCCAACGTCCTGACTTTC. Protein product: CASSSGLAGLSGANVLTF.

The chain uses TRBV7-2 and TRBJ1-2, with a tentative D call TRBD1 (5 bases). CDR3 length: 15 residues. V was cut by 2 bases and J by 4 bases, with 14 bases left in between. The germline V gene has CDR1 SGHTA and CDR2 FQGNSA. The CDR3 protein is CASSLNRGKSYGYTF. In DNA, the CDR3 is TGTGCCAGCAGCTTAAACCGGGGCAAGTCCTATGGCTACACCTTC. Full variable domain (outside the CDR3, taken from reference TRBV7-2 and TRBJ1-2): GAGVSQSPSNKVTEKGKDVELRCDPISGHTALYWYRQSLGQGLEFLIYFQGNSAPDKSGLPSDRFSAERTGGSVSTLTIQRTQQEDSAVYLCASSLNRGKSYGYTFGSGTRLTVV.

For this clonotype: The junction does not match germline at one end; this may be a read error. The genes are TRBV9 and TRBJ2-3; D not resolved. Germline values: CDR1 SGDLS, CDR2 YYNGEE. The CDR3 has 14 residues. The CDR3 sequence: CASSGRRAPDTRYF. The CDR3 DNA follows: TGTGCCAGCAGCGGTCGGAGAGCCCCAGATACGCGGTATTTT.

V usage is TRBV4-3 and J usage is TRBJ1-1; D ambiguous. Trimming took off 0 bases at V and 1 base at J, with 6 bases between the two ends. The CDR3 is made up of 14 amino acids. Germline assignment: CDR1 LGHNA and CDR2 YSLEER. The CDR3 region has the DNA TGCGCCAGCAGCCAAGAGCGGGAGAACACTGAAGCTTTCTTT. It is translated as CASSQERENTEAFF.

V usage is TRBV20-1 and J usage is TRBJ1-1, with 8 bases fitting TRBD1. The germline CDR1 and CDR2 sequences are DFQATT and SNEGSKA (reference sequence). This CDR3 has 14 residues. Trimming cost V 0 bases and J 5 bases; bases outside gene matches: 5. The chain's CDR3 is CSARDDRGDTEAFF. The CDR3 nucleotides read TGCAGTGCTAGAGATGACAGGGGAGATACTGAAGCTTTCTTT.

The chain couples TRBV7-2 to TRBJ2-1; maybe TRBD1 (5 bases). Trimming cost V 2 bases and J 8 bases, with 16 bases left between them. The CDR3 consists of 15 residues. Germline CDR1 is SGHTA and CDR2 is FQGNSA. This CDR3 is CASSLNAGLGDEQFF. The CDR3 DNA is TGTGCCAGCAGCTTAAACGCAGGATTAGGGGATGAGCAGTTCTTC.

The chain couples TRBV7-2 to TRBJ2-3; TRBD2 aligns across 10 bases. V lost 0 bases to trimming and J lost 5 bases; unmatched junction nucleotides: 11. Germline V lookup: CDR1 SGHTA, CDR2 FQGNSA. This CDR3 contains 18 residues. CDR3 nucleotide sequence: TGTGCCAGCAGCTTAGCTGTGGGAGCGGGAGGGCGATTAGATACGCAGTATTTT. Its protein is CASSLAVGAGGRLDTQYF.

The chain is built from TRBV27 and TRBJ2-5; D possibly corresponds to TRBD2 (5 bases). The V end was cut by 1 base, the J end by 4 bases, with 10 bases between. The length of the CDR3 is 14 residues. Germline-derived CDR1 and CDR2 are MNHEY and SMNVEV (reference sequence). CDR3 DNA: TGTGCCAGCAGTTTATTCCTCGGAGGAGAGACCCAGTACTTC. Encoded protein: CASSLFLGGETQYF.